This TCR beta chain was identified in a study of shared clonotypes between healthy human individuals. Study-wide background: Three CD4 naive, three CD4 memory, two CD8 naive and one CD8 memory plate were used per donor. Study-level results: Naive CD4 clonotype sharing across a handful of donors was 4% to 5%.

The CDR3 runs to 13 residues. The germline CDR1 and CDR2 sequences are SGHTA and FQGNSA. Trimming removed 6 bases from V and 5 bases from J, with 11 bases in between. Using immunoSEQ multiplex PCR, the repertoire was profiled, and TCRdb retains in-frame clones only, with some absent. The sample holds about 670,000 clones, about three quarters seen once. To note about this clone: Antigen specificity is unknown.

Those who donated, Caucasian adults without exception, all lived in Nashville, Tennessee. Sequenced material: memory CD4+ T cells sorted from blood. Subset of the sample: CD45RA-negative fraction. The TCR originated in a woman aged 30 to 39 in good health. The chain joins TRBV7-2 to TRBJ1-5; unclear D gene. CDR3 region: CASSRAEDQPQHF. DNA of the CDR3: TGTGCCAGCAGTAGGGCAGAGGATCAGCCCCAGCATTTT. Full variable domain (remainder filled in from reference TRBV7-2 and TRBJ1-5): GAGVSQSPSNKVTEKGKDVELRCDPISGHTALYWYRQSLGQGLEFLIYFQGNSAPDKSGLPSDRFSAERTGGSVSTLTIQRTQQEDSAVYLCASSRAEDQPQHFGDGTRLSIL.